Listed below are T cell receptor beta chains from one sample, sequenced in a study of cytomegalovirus exposure and HLA in healthy donors. The method was immunoSEQ multiplex PCR; TCRdb's version includes in-frame clones alone and lacks a portion of them. The sample holds under 100,000 clones; 96% are singletons and the top ten take more than 0.65%. Sequenced material: PBMCs. The receptor source for this set is a man between 18 and 29 years old in good health and CMV-seronegative. The CDR3 runs from the conserved cysteine through the conserved F or W. Clone sizes are given selectively: once, few, many, or a class where the clone is expanded.

V gene: TRBV5-6; clone size: once; J gene: TRBJ1-2; CDR3 length: 14; CDR3 protein: CASSSAGPIQGYTF
V gene: TRBV14; clone size: -; J gene: TRBJ1-5; CDR3 length: 13; CDR3 protein: CASSLTGNQPQHF
V gene: TRBV28; clone size: -; J gene: TRBJ2-2; CDR3 length: 15; CDR3 protein: CASSPPAANTGELFF
V gene: TRBV7-3; clone size: -; J gene: TRBJ2-1; CDR3 length: 16; CDR3 protein: CASSVIAGGPGSEQFF
V gene: TRBV7-9; clone size: -; J gene: TRBJ2-5; CDR3 length: 15; CDR3 protein: CASSQITVSRKTQYF
V gene: TRBV15; clone size: -; J gene: TRBJ1-1; CDR3 length: 16; CDR3 protein: CATSRDRGLRRVEAFF
V gene: TRBV12-5; clone size: -; J gene: TRBJ1-4; CDR3 length: 19; CDR3 protein: CASGLARGGPTATNEKLFF
V gene: TRBV18; clone size: -; J gene: TRBJ1-4; CDR3 length: 14; CDR3 protein: CASSWTDYNEKLFF
V gene: TRBV5-1; clone size: -; J gene: TRBJ2-7; CDR3 length: 20; CDR3 protein: CASSPRRLAGGPMSPYEQYF
V gene: TRBV15; clone size: once; J gene: TRBJ2-3; CDR3 length: 17; CDR3 protein: CATSRGTGTGVIDTQYF
V gene: TRBV19; clone size: -; J gene: TRBJ1-3; CDR3 length: 15; CDR3 protein: CASSIGGASGNTIYF
V gene: TRBV7-6; clone size: -; J gene: TRBJ1-3; CDR3 length: 15; CDR3 protein: CASSLAGQAGNTIYF
V gene: TRBV5-5; clone size: -; J gene: TRBJ2-7; CDR3 length: 14; CDR3 protein: CASSLATGSYEQYF
V gene: TRBV4-1; clone size: -; J gene: TRBJ1-4; CDR3 length: 16; CDR3 protein: CASSQTPGTGDEKLFF
V gene: TRBV2; clone size: few; J gene: TRBJ1-1; CDR3 length: 16; CDR3 protein: CASIPYRGRMNTEAFF
V gene: TRBV7-8; clone size: -; J gene: TRBJ2-7; CDR3 length: 14; CDR3 protein: CASSLVGGTYEQYF
V gene: TRBV5-1; clone size: once; J gene: TRBJ2-1; CDR3 length: 17; CDR3 protein: CASSLVSSGSSYNEQFF